The 27 T cell receptor beta chains below all came from one sample that was sequenced in a study of shared clonotypes between healthy human individuals. TCRdb's copy holds only in-frame clones and misses some; the assay was immunoSEQ multiplex PCR. The data contain 2 million to 2.5 million clones, 80% to 95% of them singletons. The sample was naive CD4+ T cells from PBMCs. Specified subset: CD45RA+ positively selected. The receptors stem from a young man in good health. Some clones in this sample may be carry-over from other donors' samples.

The chain links TRBV2 to TRBJ1-5; 8 bases map to TRBD1. CDR1 is SNHLY and CDR2 is FYNNEI in the germline V gene. This CDR3 has 17 amino acids. V lost 10 bases and J lost 0; bases outside the gene matches: 14. The CDR3 DNA reads TGTGCCACCATAGATCTAGACAGGGGCAATAGCAATCAGCCCCAGCATTTT. This translates into CATIDLDRGNSNQPQHF.

The V gene is TRBV7-3, the J gene TRBJ2-2; tentatively, D is TRBD1 or TRBD2 (5 bases each). The CDR3 totals 16 residues. CDR1 and CDR2 from the germline V gene are SGHTA and FQGTGA. With 5 bases removed from V and 6 bases from J, the gap between germline ends came to 19 bases. CDR3 in amino acids: CASSITPRGDPGELFF. Here the CDR3 DNA reads TGTGCCAGCAGCATTACACCGCGAGGGGATCCCGGGGAGCTGTTTTTT. Looking up the rest from reference TRBV7-3 and TRBJ2-2 gives the full variable domain: GAGVSQTPSNKVTEKGKYVELRCDPISGHTALYWYRQSLGQGPEFLIYFQGTGAADDSGLPNDRFFAVRPEGSVSTLKIQRTERGDSAVYLCASSITPRGDPGELFFGEGSRLTVL.

The genes are TRBV7-2 and TRBJ1-1; D is uncertain. V lost 5 bases and J lost 1, with 8 bases in between. The CDR3 length is 13 residues. Germline assignment: CDR1 SGHTA and CDR2 FQGNSA. CDR3 loop: CASSIHANTEAFF. The CDR3, as DNA: TGTGCCAGCAGCATACACGCGAACACTGAAGCTTTCTTT.

The V call is TRBV30, the J call TRBJ2-7, with D perhaps TRBD1 (5 bases). Looked up from germline, CDR1 is GTSNPN and CDR2 is SVGIG (reference sequence). The V and J ends lost 0 bases and 1 base respectively, with 13 bases between them. The CDR3 is made up of 15 amino acids. This CDR3 is CAWSVGPGLSYEQYF. CDR3 nucleotide sequence: TGTGCCTGGAGTGTAGGGCCAGGGCTGTCCTACGAGCAGTACTTC.

The rearrangement links TRBV5-1 to TRBJ1-3, with D uncertain. The V gene lost 5 bases and the J gene lost 0 bases, with 15 bases spanning the gap. Germline CDR1 reads SGHRS; CDR2 reads YFSETQ. This CDR3 comprises 16 residues. CDR3 sequence: CASRPASGASGNTIYF. The CDR3 coding sequence is TGCGCCAGCAGACCTGCCAGTGGTGCCTCTGGAAACACCATATATTTT. Using reference TRBV5-1 and TRBJ1-3 for the parts outside the CDR3, the full variable domain is KAGVTQTPRYLIKTRGQQVTLSCSPISGHRSVSWYQQTPGQGLQFLFEYFSETQRNKGNFPGRFSGRQFSNSRSEMNVSTLELGDSALYLCASRPASGASGNTIYFGEGSWLTVV.

This clone has only one observation. The rearrangement uses TRBV19 and TRBJ2-1; 8 bases align to TRBD2. Per the germline V gene, CDR1 is LNHDA and CDR2 is SQIVND (reference sequence). The V and J ends lost 2 bases and 9 bases, in that order; junction bases with no gene match: 9. This CDR3 is 15 amino acids long. The CDR3 region is CASSIPAGGRIEQFF. CDR3 nucleotides: TGTGCCAGTAGTATACCCGCGGGGGGAAGGATTGAGCAGTTCTTC.

This clone was seen once. This chain uses TRBV6-5 with TRBJ2-1; 8 bases match TRBD2. This CDR3 contains 14 residues. Germline values: CDR1 MNHEY, CDR2 SVGAGI. Germline trimming cut 5 bases from V and 1 base from J; bases unmatched to any gene: 1. This CDR3 reads CASSAGGSYNEQFF. CDR3 nucleotides: TGTGCCAGCAGTGCGGGGGGATCCTACAATGAGCAGTTCTTC.

V gene TRBV30 combines with J gene TRBJ1-5, with a tentative D call TRBD1 (6 bases). The CDR3 totals 13 residues. Looked up from germline, CDR1 is GTSNPN and CDR2 is SVGIG (reference sequence). Trimming took 3 bases from V and 7 from J, leaving 13 bases between them. This CDR3 is CAWRDRGQQPQHF. CDR3 nucleotide sequence: TGTGCCTGGAGGGATCGGGGGCAGCAGCCCCAGCATTTT.

The J gene is TRBJ1-4, the V gene TRBV29-1, with D maybe TRBD1 (6 bases). The CDR3 extends over 11 amino acids. Germline CDR1 reads SQVTM; CDR2 reads ANQGSEA. The V end was cut by 4 bases, the J end by 7 bases, with 7 bases between. This chain's CDR3 is CSVAQGEKLFF. DNA of the CDR3: TGCAGCGTTGCACAGGGTGAAAAACTGTTTTTT.

The chain combines TRBV5-1 with TRBJ2-1, with D perhaps TRBD2 (6 bases). Germline CDR1 SGHRS, CDR2 YFSETQ. V lost 4 bases and J lost 0, with 17 bases in between. This CDR3 is 17 amino acids long. The CDR3 DNA sequence: TGCGCCAGCAGCGGCATAGTTAGCGGTAGCTCCTACAATGAGCAGTTCTTC. Translating gives CASSGIVSGSSYNEQFF.

Remarks on this clone: Other DNA sequences from this sample encode an identical CDR3 as well. The V gene is TRBV9, the J gene TRBJ2-1; TRBD2 agrees at 7 bases. Germline loops: CDR1 SGDLS, CDR2 YYNGEE. J gave up 2 bases and V 0 bases, and 2 bases lay outside the gene matches. CDR3 length equals 15 residues. CDR3 protein: CASSVDGRTYNEQFF. The CDR3 nucleotides are TGTGCCAGCAGCGTAGACGGGAGGACCTACAATGAGCAGTTCTTC.

This clone came up once. At the DNA level, this CDR3 is encoded by other sequences in the same sample as well. This chain joins TRBV19 and TRBJ2-1; D is undetermined. CDR3 length: 15 residues. The V end was cut by 3 bases, the J end by 0 bases, with 9 bases between. Germline V gene data show CDR1 as LNHDA and CDR2 as SQIVND (reference sequence). The CDR3 region has the DNA TGTGCCAGTAGTATCTGGCGGAGCTCCTACAATGAGCAGTTCTTC. The encoded protein is CASSIWRSSYNEQFF.

This rearrangement joins TRBV19 to TRBJ2-7; D gene ambiguous. V dropped 3 bases and J dropped 3 bases, with 12 bases sitting between them. The germline gives CDR1 LNHDA, CDR2 SQIVND (reference sequence). The CDR3 runs to 14 residues. CDR3 amino acids: CASSIAVEGYEQYF. The CDR3 nucleotides are TGTGCCAGTAGTATCGCGGTTGAAGGCTACGAGCAGTACTTC.

The chain has TRBV4-2 and TRBJ2-3; weak D call: TRBD2 (5 bases). Looked up from germline, CDR1 is LGHNA and CDR2 is YNFKEQ. V was clipped by 3 bases and J by 0 bases, with 13 bases between them. This CDR3 contains 16 residues. CDR3 sequence: CASSQAPGISTDTQYF. CDR3 bases: TGTGCCAGCAGCCAGGCACCCGGGATCAGCACAGATACGCAGTATTTT.

This chain uses TRBV7-3 with TRBJ1-2; D remains unclear. V was clipped by 4 bases and J by 8 bases, with 14 bases between them. Germline V gene sequence: CDR1 SGHTA, CDR2 FQGTGA. The CDR3 runs to 13 residues. CDR3: CASSSDAGRGYTF. For the CDR3, the DNA is TGTGCCAGCAGCTCCGACGCGGGGAGAGGCTACACCTTC.

V gene TRBV7-2 combines with J gene TRBJ2-3, with D tentatively TRBD2 (6 bases). The CDR3 sequence is 16 residues long. Germline values: CDR1 SGHTA, CDR2 FQGNSA. Trimming left V 1 base short and J 0 bases short, with 11 bases between. CDR3 loop: CASSLEGLLSTDTQYF. The DNA of the CDR3 is TGTGCCAGCAGCTTAGAGGGACTTTTAAGCACAGATACGCAGTATTTT.

V is TRBV6-1 and J is TRBJ1-1, with 8 positions matching TRBD1. Losses at the gene ends were 1 base for V and 3 bases for J; bases not matched to a gene: 1. Looked up from germline, CDR1 is MNHNS and CDR2 is SASEGT. The CDR3 has 14 amino acids. CDR3 DNA sequence: TGTGCCAGCAGTGAAGGGACAGGGTACACTGAAGCTTTCTTT. It is translated as CASSEGTGYTEAFF.

In this sample, this clone turned up once. The J gene is TRBJ1-2, the V gene TRBV5-4, with D possibly TRBD1 on 6 matching bases. The CDR3 runs to 14 residues. Germline CDR1 SGHNT, CDR2 YYREEE (reference sequence). Trimming stripped 3 bases from V and 3 bases from J, with 12 bases between. This chain's CDR3 is CASSSGGRDYGYTF. The CDR3 DNA follows: TGTGCCAGCAGCTCGGGGGGCCGGGACTATGGCTACACCTTC.

There are a few counts of this clone. This CDR3 is CASSVDAGGGNIQYF. The CDR3, as DNA: TGTGCCAGCAGCGTAGATGCGGGAGGGGGGAACATTCAGTACTTC. V gene TRBV9 combines with J gene TRBJ2-4; TRBD2 aligns across 9 bases. Germline assignment: CDR1 SGDLS and CDR2 YYNGEE. The V and J ends lost 0 bases and 7 bases, in that order; junction bases with no gene match: 5. CDR3 size: 15 residues.

This clone appeared once. The gene calls are TRBV5-1 and TRBJ2-6, with D tentatively TRBD1 or TRBD2 (6 bases each). V lost 0 bases, J lost 0 bases, and 13 bases lay in between. This CDR3 spans 18 amino acids. CDR1 and CDR2 from the germline V gene are SGHRS and YFSETQ. The CDR3 bases are TGCGCCAGCAGCTTGGCCGGGGGCCATAGCTCTGGGGCCAACGTCCTGACTTTC. This translates into CASSLAGGHSSGANVLTF.

To note about this clone: Distinct nucleotide sequences in the sample also encode this CDR3. This rearrangement joins TRBV18 to TRBJ2-1, with D possibly TRBD2 on 5 matching bases. The CDR3 is 14 amino acids. Between the trimmed V and J ends, which lost 0 bases and 5 bases, there was a span of 8 bases. Germline V gene sequence: CDR1 KGHSH, CDR2 LQKENI. The CDR3 loop reads CASSPPSGHNEQFF. The CDR3 nucleotides read TGTGCCAGCTCACCACCCAGCGGCCACAATGAGCAGTTCTTC. The full variable domain, its missing parts supplied by reference TRBV18 and TRBJ2-1, is NAGVMQNPRHLVRRRGQEARLRCSPMKGHSHVYWYRQLPEEGLKFMVYLQKENIIDESGMPKERFSAEFPKEGPSILRIQQVVRGDSAAYFCASSPPSGHNEQFFGPGTRLTVL.

This clone was seen more than once but under ten times. The rearrangement joins TRBV9 to TRBJ1-1, with TRBD1 as a possible D gene (5 bases). The length of the CDR3 is 12 residues. Germline loops: CDR1 SGDLS, CDR2 YYNGEE. V was cut by 2 bases and J by 10 bases, with 12 bases left in between. DNA of the CDR3: TGTGCCAGCAGCGTTGAGAAAGGGACAGCTTTCTTT. Translated, it gives CASSVEKGTAFF.

On this clone: Additional DNA sequences in this sample encode the identical CDR3. In nucleotides, the CDR3 is TGCAGCGTGGGCAGACCCCAAGAGACCCAGTACTTC. It yields the protein CSVGRPQETQYF. The gene calls are TRBV29-1 and TRBJ2-5, with no clear D. This CDR3 region has 12 residues. With 6 bases removed from V and 1 base from J, the gap between germline ends came to 9 bases. The germline V gene encodes CDR1 SQVTM and CDR2 ANQGSEA.

V gene TRBV5-1 combines with J gene TRBJ1-3; D is possibly TRBD1 (5 bases). V lost 4 bases and J lost 4, with 9 bases in between. This CDR3 spans 13 amino acids. Per germline, CDR1 SGHRS and CDR2 YFSETQ. CDR3 coding DNA: TGCGCCAGCAGCCCACGACAGGGAAACACCATATATTTT. This gives the protein CASSPRQGNTIYF.

In DNA form, the CDR3 reads TGTGCCAGCAGTCTAGACAGGGGGTATGGCTACACCTTC. It yields the protein CASSLDRGYGYTF. This chain links TRBV6-5 with TRBJ1-2; 9 bases line up with TRBD1. Germline-derived CDR1 and CDR2 are MNHEY and SVGAGI. Trimming removed 5 bases from V and 5 bases from J; junction bases left unmatched: 3. The CDR3 totals 13 residues.

This chain joins TRBV5-1 and TRBJ2-5; 11 bases agree with TRBD1. The CDR3 has 16 residues. After removal of 2 bases from V and 2 bases from J, the junction contained 5 bases not matched to a gene. Germline V gene lookup returns CDR1 SGHRS and CDR2 YFSETQ. Here the CDR3 reads CASSFPDRGRQETQYF. Written as DNA, the CDR3 is TGCGCCAGCAGCTTCCCGGACAGGGGGCGTCAAGAGACCCAGTACTTC.

The chain couples TRBV14 to TRBJ2-3; tentatively, D is TRBD2 (5 bases). Germline loops: CDR1 SGHDN, CDR2 FVKESK. V lost 0 bases and J 6 bases, leaving 13 bases between the germline ends. The CDR3 covers 15 residues. CDR3 DNA sequence: TGTGCCAGCAGCCAAGATCGCGCTAGCTGGGATACGCAGTATTTT. Residues: CASSQDRASWDTQYF.